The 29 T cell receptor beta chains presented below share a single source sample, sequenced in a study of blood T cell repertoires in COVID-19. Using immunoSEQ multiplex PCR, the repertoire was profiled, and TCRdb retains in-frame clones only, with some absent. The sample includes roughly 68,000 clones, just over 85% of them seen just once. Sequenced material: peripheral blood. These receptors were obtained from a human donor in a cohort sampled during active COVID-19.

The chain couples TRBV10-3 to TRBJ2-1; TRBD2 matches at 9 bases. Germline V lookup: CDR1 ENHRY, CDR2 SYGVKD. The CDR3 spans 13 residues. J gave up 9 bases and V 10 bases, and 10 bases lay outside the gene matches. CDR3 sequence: CATQREVGGEQFF. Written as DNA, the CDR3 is TGTGCCACTCAGCGGGAGGTGGGTGGTGAGCAGTTCTTC.

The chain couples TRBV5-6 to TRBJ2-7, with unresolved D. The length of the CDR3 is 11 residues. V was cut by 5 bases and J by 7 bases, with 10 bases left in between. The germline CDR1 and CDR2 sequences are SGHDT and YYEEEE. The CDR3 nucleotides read TGTGCCAGCAGGTTTGCAGAAGAGCAGTACTTC. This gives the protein CASRFAEEQYF.

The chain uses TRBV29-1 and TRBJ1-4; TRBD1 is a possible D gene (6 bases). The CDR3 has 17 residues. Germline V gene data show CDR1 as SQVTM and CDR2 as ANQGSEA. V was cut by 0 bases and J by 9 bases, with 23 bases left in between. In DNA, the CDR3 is TGCAGCGTTGAAGATTGGGGTAGGGGGTGGCAGGGTCAAAAACTGTTTTTT. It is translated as CSVEDWGRGWQGQKLFF.

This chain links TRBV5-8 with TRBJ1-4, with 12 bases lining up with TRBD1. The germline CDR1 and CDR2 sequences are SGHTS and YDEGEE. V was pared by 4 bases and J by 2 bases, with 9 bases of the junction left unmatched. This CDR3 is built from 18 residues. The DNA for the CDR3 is TGTGCCAGCAGCCTAGGGACAGGGGGCGCGTGGACTAATGAAAAACTGTTTTTT. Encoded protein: CASSLGTGGAWTNEKLFF.

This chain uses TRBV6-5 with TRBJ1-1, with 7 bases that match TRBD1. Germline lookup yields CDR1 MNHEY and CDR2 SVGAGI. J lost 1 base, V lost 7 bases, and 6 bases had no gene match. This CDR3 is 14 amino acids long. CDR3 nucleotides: TGTGCCAGCACCAAAGGGACAGCGAACACTGAAGCTTTCTTT. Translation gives CASTKGTANTEAFF.

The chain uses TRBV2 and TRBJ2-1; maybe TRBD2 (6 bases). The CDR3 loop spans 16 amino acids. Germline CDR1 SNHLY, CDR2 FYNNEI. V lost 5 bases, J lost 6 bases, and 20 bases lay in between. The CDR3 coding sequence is TGTGCCAGCAGTCACCCACTGGGGGAGGAAGTCAATGAGCAGTTCTTC. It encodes CASSHPLGEEVNEQFF. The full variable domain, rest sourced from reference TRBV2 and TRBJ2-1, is EPEVTQTPSHQVTQMGQEVILRCVPISNHLYFYWYRQILGQKVEFLVSFYNNEISEKSEIFDDQFSVERPDGSNFTLKIRSTKLEDSAMYFCASSHPLGEEVNEQFFGPGTRLTVL.

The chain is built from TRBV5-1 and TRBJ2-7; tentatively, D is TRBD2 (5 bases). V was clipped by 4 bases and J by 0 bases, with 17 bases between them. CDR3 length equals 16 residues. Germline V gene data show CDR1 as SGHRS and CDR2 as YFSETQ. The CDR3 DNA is TGCGCCAGCAGCAACTTGTTCTCGGGGAGCTCCTACGAGCAGTACTTC. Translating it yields CASSNLFSGSSYEQYF.

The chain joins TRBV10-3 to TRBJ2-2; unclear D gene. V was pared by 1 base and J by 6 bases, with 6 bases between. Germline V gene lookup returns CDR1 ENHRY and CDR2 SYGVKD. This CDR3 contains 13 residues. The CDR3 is CAISEWSAGELFF. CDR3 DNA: TGTGCCATCAGTGAGTGGTCGGCCGGGGAGCTGTTTTTT.

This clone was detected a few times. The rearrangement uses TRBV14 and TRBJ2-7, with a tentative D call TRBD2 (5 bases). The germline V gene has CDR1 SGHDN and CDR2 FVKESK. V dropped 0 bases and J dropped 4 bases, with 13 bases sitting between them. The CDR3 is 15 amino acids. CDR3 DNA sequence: TGTGCCAGCAGCCAAGATTCGGTCAGGAGGTACGAGCAGTACTTC. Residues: CASSQDSVRRYEQYF. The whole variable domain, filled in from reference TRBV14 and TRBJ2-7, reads EAGVTQFPSHSVIEKGQTVTLRCDPISGHDNLYWYRRVMGKEIKFLLHFVKESKQDESGMPNNRFLAERTGGTYSTLKVQPAELEDSGVYFCASSQDSVRRYEQYFGPGTRLTVT.

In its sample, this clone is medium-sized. CDR3 nucleotide sequence: TGTGCCAGTAGTATACCCCTGGCGATACAGGCCCCCTCGATCTATGGCTACACCTTC. Its translation: CASSIPLAIQAPSIYGYTF. The gene calls are TRBV19 and TRBJ1-2; TRBD1 might be the D (5 bases). The CDR3 consists of 19 residues. Trimming shortened V by 2 bases and J by 4 bases, and 26 bases separated the two germline ends. CDR1 and CDR2 from the germline V gene are LNHDA and SQIVND (reference sequence). Full variable domain (missing parts from reference TRBV19 and TRBJ1-2): DGGITQSPKYLFRKEGQNVTLSCEQNLNHDAMYWYRQDPGQGLRLIYYSQIVNDFQKGDIAEGYSVSREKKESFPLTVTSAQKNPTAFYLCASSIPLAIQAPSIYGYTFGSGTRLTVV.

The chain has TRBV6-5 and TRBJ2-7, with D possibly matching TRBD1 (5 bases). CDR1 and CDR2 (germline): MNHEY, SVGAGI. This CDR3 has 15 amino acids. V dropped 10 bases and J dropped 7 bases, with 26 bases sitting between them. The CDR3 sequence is CATEPTTGRMREQYF. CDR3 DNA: TGTGCCACTGAACCGACAACAGGACGAATGAGGGAGCAGTACTTC.

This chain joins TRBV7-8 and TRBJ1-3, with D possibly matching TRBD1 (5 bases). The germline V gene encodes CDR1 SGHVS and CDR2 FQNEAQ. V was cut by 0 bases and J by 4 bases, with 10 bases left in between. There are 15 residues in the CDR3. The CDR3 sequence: CASSLARDPGNTIYF. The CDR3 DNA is TGTGCCAGCAGCTTAGCCAGGGATCCGGGAAACACCATATATTTT.

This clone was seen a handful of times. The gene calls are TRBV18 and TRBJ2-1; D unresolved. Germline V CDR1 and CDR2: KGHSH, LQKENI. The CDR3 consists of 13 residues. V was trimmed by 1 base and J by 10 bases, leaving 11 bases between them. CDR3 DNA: TGTGCCAGCTCACCACTCGCGAGAGAGGAGCAGTTCTTC. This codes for CASSPLAREEQFF.

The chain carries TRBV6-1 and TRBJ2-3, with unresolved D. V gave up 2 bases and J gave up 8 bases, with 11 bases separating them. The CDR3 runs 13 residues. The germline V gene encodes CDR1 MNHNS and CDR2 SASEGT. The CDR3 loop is CASSELTLGTQYF. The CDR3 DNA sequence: TGTGCCAGCAGTGAATTGACCCTAGGTACGCAGTATTTT.

In DNA form, the CDR3 reads TGTGCCAGCAGCAAAGGGAGTAGCGGGAAGGGCACAGATACGCAGTATTTT. Translated, it gives CASSKGSSGKGTDTQYF. This sequence joins TRBV21-1 and TRBJ2-3; TRBD2, the table's D call, was not compared with the DNA. TRBV21-1 is classified as a pseudogene. The CDR3 is made up of 17 amino acids.

The CDR3: CASRSTGTTYNEQFF. CDR3 bases: TGCGCCAGCAGATCAACAGGAACAACCTACAATGAGCAGTTCTTC. This chain links TRBV5-1 with TRBJ2-1, with a weak D call TRBD1 (5 bases). The V gene lost 5 bases and the J gene lost 2 bases, with 14 bases spanning the gap. Germline CDR1 is SGHRS and CDR2 is YFSETQ. The CDR3 runs to 15 residues.

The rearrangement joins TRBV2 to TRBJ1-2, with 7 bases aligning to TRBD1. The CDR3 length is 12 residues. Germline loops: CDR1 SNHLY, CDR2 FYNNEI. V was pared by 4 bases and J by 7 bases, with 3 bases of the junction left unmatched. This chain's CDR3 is CASSAGGSGYTF. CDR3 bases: TGTGCCAGCAGTGCAGGGGGTAGTGGCTACACCTTC.

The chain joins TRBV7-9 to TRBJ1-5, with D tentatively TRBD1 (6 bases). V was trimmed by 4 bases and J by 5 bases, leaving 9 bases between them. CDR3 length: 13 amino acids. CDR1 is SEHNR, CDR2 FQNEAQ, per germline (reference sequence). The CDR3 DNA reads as TGTGCCAGCAGCTCGACAGGACATCAGCCCCAGCATTTT. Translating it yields CASSSTGHQPQHF. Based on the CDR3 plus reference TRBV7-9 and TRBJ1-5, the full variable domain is DTGVSQNPRHKITKRGQNVTFRCDPISEHNRLYWYRQTLGQGPEFLTYFQNEAQLEKSRLLSDRFSAERPKGSFSTLEIQRTEQGDSAMYLCASSSTGHQPQHFGDGTRLSIL.

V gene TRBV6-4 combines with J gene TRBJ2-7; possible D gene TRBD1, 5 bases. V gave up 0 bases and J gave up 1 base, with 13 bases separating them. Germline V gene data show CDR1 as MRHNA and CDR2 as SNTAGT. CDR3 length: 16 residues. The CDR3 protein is CASSDSAGIKSYEQYF. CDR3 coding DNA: TGTGCCAGCAGTGACTCGGCAGGGATTAAATCCTACGAGCAGTACTTC.

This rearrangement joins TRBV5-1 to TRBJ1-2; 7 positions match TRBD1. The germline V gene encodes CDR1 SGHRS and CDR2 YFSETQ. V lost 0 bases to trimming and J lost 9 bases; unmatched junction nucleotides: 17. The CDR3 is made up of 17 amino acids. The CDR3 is CASSLAVQGSSRRSYTF. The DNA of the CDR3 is TGCGCCAGCAGCTTGGCCGTACAGGGGTCCAGTAGAAGGAGCTACACCTTC.

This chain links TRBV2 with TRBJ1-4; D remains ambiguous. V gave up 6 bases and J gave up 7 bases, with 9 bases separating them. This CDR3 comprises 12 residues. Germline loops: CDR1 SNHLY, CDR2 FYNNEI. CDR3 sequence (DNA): TGTGCCAGCAGCCCCTCGGGTGAAAAACTGTTTTTT. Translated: CASSPSGEKLFF.

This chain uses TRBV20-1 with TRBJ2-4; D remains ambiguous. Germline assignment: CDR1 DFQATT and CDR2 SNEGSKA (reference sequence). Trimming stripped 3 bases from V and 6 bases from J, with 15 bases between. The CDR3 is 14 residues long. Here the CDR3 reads CSASPPQSANIQYF. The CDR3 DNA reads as TGCAGTGCTAGTCCCCCTCAGAGCGCAAACATTCAGTACTTC.

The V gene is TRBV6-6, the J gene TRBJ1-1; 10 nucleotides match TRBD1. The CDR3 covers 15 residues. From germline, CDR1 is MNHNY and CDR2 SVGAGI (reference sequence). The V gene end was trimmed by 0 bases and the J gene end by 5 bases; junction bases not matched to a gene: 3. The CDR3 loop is CASSYSRDRGTEAFF. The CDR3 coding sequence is TGTGCCAGCAGTTACTCGAGGGACAGGGGAACTGAAGCTTTCTTT.

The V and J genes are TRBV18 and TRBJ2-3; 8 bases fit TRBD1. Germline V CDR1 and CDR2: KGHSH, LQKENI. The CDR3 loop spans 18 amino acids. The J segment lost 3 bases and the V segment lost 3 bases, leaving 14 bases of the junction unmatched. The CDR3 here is CASSPTTWTGLRTDTQYF. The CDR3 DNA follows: TGTGCCAGCTCACCGACTACTTGGACAGGGCTGAGAACAGATACGCAGTATTTT.

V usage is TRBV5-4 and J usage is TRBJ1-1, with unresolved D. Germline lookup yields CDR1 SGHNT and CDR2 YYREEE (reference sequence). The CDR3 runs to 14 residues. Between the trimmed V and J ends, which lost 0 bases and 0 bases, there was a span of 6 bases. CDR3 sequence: CASSLGHMNTEAFF. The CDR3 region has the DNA TGTGCCAGCAGCTTGGGACACATGAACACTGAAGCTTTCTTT. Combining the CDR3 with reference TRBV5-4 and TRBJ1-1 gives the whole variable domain ETGVTQSPTHLIKTRGQQVTLRCSSQSGHNTVSWYQQALGQGPQFIFQYYREEENGRGNFPPRFSGLQFPNYSSELNVNALELDDSALYLCASSLGHMNTEAFFGQGTRLTVV.

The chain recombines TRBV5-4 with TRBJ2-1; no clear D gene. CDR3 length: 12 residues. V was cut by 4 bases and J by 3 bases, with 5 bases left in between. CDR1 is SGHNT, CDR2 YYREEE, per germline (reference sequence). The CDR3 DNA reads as TGTGCCAGCAGCGCTAACTACAATGAGCAGTTCTTC. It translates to CASSANYNEQFF.

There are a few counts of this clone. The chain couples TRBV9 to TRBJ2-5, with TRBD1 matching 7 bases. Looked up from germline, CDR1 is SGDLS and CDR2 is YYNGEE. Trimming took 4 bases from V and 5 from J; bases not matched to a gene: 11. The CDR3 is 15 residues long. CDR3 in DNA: TGTGCCAGCAGCACCCAGGGGGTCGGTTGGGAGACCCAGTACTTC. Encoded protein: CASSTQGVGWETQYF.

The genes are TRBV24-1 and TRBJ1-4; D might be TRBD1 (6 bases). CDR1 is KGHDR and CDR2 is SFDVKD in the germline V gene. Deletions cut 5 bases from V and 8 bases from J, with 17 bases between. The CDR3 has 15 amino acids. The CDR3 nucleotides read TGTGCCACCAGTGCCCGCGGGGGCGCGGACGAAAAACTGTTTTTT. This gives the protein CATSARGGADEKLFF.

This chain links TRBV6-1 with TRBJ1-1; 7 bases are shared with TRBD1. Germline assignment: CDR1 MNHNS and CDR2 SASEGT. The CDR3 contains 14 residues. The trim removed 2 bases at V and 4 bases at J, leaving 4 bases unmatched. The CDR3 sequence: CASSERGRATEAFF. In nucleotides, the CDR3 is TGTGCCAGCAGTGAAAGGGGGCGGGCCACTGAAGCTTTCTTT.